The TCR beta chain under discussion was sequenced for a study of blood T cells in healthy people across ages. It was with a sample-barcoded 5' primer and a J-beta primer mix that a second PCR of about 6 to 11 cycles was run. Every cDNA molecule carried a tag from a template-switch adaptor bearing 12 random nucleotides. From the 5' RACE reads, TCRdb called clonotypes with MiXCR, one entry per CDR3 protein. This repertoire shows some 1,500,000 distinct CDR3 sequences, roughly 43% found once; its top ten account for 4%. Material for sequencing was blood. This clonotype was sampled from a woman in her late teens or twenties in good health.

Here the CDR3 reads CASNQGQYSNQPQHF. CDR3 DNA sequence: TGTGCCAGCAACCAGGGACAGTATAGCAATCAGCCCCAGCATTTT. The chain combines TRBV28 with TRBJ1-5; 7 nucleotides line up with TRBD1. CDR1 and CDR2 from the germline V gene are MDHEN and SYDVKM. The CDR3 totals 15 residues. The trim removed 7 bases at V and 0 bases at J, leaving 6 bases unmatched.